This T cell receptor beta chain came from a study of cytomegalovirus exposure and HLA in healthy donors. Looking at the study overall: Inside one of the first data releases sat about 85 million unique TCRs taken from HLA-typed donors. The study, taken as a whole, reports: Certain indistinguishable V segments, among them TRBV6-2 and TRBV6-3, were excluded.

PCR employed 60 Vbeta and 13 Jbeta primers. Generated by immunoSEQ multiplex PCR, the TCRdb table keeps only in-frame clones and is missing some. Of about 120,000 clones in the sample, around 86% were seen once. Concerning this clone itself: No antigen is known for it.

V trimming: 3 bases; J trimming: 6 bases; junction bases outside the gene matches: 3. The CDR3 is 13 residues long. The germline gives CDR1 GTSNPN, CDR2 SVGIG (reference sequence). Material for sequencing was PBMCs. The source of this sequence is a woman aged 25 to 39 in good health and CMV-seronegative. The rearrangement links TRBV30 to TRBJ1-4, with 8 bases matching TRBD1. CDR3 sequence: CAWRGTGYEKLFF. CDR3 in DNA: TGTGCCTGGAGGGGGACAGGCTATGAAAAACTGTTTTTT.